This T cell receptor beta chain was profiled in a study of blood T cell repertoires in COVID-19. Whole-study context: The origin of the acute and convalescent COVID-19 samples was the United States, Italy and Spain. Sources were T cells, B-cell-depleted T cells, or PBMCs; the material itself was cDNA or gDNA.

The CDR3 covers 13 residues. Germline CDR1 is MNHNS and CDR2 is SASEGT. V was shortened by 3 bases and J by 5 bases, with 7 bases between the two germline ends. As processed by the authors: Cell counts per sample came from amplifying reference gene primers. Sequencing used immunoSEQ multiplex PCR; TCRdb keeps in-frame clones, though not all of them. V and J calls and clone size are given by that table; D and trimming were obtained from the DNA. Of roughly 230,000 clones listed, more than 70% were seen once; the top ten hold approximately 4%. Source material: peripheral blood. V usage is TRBV6-1 and J usage is TRBJ1-4, with D unresolved. The TCR originated in a woman aged 80 or over with acute or convalescent COVID-19. The CDR3 loop reads CASSDGRNEKLFF. The CDR3 DNA follows: TGTGCCAGCAGTGATGGTAGAAATGAAAAACTGTTTTTT.